The source of this TCR beta chain is a study of cytomegalovirus exposure and HLA in healthy donors. V lost 2 bases, J lost 2 bases, and 10 bases lay in between. CDR3 length: 15 amino acids. CDR1 SGDLS and CDR2 YYNGEE come from the germline V gene. TCRdb's copy holds only in-frame clones and misses some; the assay was immunoSEQ multiplex PCR. This sample has roughly 110,000 clones, with about 87% found just once. This clone was recorded a few times. The sequence was collected from a woman aged 18 to 35 in good health and CMV-seropositive. The genes are TRBV9 and TRBJ2-2; D might be TRBD2 (6 bases). The sample was PBMCs. CDR3 sequence reads: CASSVGGINTGELFF. The DNA for the CDR3 is TGTGCCAGCAGCGTCGGAGGGATTAACACCGGGGAGCTGTTTTTT.